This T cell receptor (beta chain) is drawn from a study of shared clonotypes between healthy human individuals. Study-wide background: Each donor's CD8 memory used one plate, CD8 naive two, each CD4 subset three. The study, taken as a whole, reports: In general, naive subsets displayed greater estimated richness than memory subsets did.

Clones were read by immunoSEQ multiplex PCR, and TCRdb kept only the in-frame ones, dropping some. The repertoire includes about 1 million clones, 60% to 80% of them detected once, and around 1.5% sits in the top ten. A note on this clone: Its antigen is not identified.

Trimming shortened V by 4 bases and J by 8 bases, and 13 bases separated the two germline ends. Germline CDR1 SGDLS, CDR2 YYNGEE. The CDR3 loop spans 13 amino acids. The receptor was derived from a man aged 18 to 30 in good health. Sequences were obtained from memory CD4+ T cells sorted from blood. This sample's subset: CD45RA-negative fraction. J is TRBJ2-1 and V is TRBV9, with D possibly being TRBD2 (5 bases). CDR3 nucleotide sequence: TGTGCCAGCAGCTCCCCCGCGGGCGATGAGCAGTTCTTC. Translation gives CASSSPAGDEQFF.